This record covers a single T cell receptor (beta chain). This sample was taken from a study of early T cells in non-severe SARS-CoV-2 infection. TCRdb fed the 5' RACE reads into MiXCR, producing one record per CDR3 protein. The table records approximately 70,000 distinct CDR3 sequences, 5% of them present only once. Material: whole blood, obtained at baseline. This clonotype was sampled from an adult who was a healthcare worker with PCR-confirmed SARS-CoV-2 infection or an uninfected control (not recorded which).

The CDR3 DNA is TGTGCCAGCAGTCCTATTAGTGGCACCGGGGAGCTGTTTTTT. Translated, it gives CASSPISGTGELFF. The gene calls are TRBV28 and TRBJ2-2; D unresolved. Germline values: CDR1 MDHEN, CDR2 SYDVKM. The length of the CDR3 is 14 residues. The germline V and J ends were trimmed by 5 bases and 4 bases, with 11 bases remaining between them. The full variable domain, its missing parts supplied by reference TRBV28 and TRBJ2-2, is DVKVTQSSRYLVKRTGEKVFLECVQDMDHENMFWYRQDPGLGLRLIYFSYDVKMKEKGDIPEGYSVSREKKERFSLILESASTNQTSMYLCASSPISGTGELFFGEGSRLTVL.